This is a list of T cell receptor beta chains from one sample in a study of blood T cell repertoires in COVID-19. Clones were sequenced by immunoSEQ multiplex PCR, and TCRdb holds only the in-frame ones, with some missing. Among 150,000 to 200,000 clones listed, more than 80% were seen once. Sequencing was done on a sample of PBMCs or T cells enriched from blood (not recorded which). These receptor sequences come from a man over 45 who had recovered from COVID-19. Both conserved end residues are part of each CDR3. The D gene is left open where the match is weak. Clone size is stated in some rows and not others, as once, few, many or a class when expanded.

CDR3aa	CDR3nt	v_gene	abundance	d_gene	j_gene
CASMRTANSPLHF	TGTGCCAGCATGAGAACAGCCAATTCACCCCTCCACTTT	TRBV2	-	-	TRBJ1-6
CASSLGAGDEQYF	TGTGCCAGCAGCTTAGGGGCAGGGGACGAGCAGTACTTC	TRBV11-2	-	-	TRBJ2-7
CAWNTGLTSGRSSSYEQYF	TGTGCCTGGAATACGGGATTGACTAGCGGGAGGTCGAGCTCCTACGAGCAGTACTTC	TRBV30	-	TRBD2	TRBJ2-7
CASSPTAGGRGTEAFF	TGTGCCAGCTCACCAACGGCAGGGGGCCGGGGCACTGAAGCTTTCTTT	TRBV18	-	TRBD1	TRBJ1-1
CASRPTGEFGYTF	TGTGCCAGCAGACCGACAGGAGAATTCGGCTACACCTTC	TRBV28	few	-	TRBJ1-2
CASSPNRGPYGYTF	TGTGCCAGCAGCCCAAACAGGGGCCCCTATGGCTACACCTTC	TRBV3-1/TRBV3-2	once	TRBD1	TRBJ1-2
CASSEPGQKSNYGYTF	TGTGCCAGCAGTGAACCCGGACAGAAAAGTAACTATGGCTACACCTTC	TRBV25-1	-	-	TRBJ1-2
CDPDRAFYEQYF	TGTGATCCGGACAGGGCATTCTACGAGCAGTACTTC	TRBV6-5	-	TRBD1	TRBJ2-7
CAGLGRGTEAFF	TGTGCTGGCTTGGGTCGGGGCACTGAAGCTTTCTTT	TRBV7-8	-	-	TRBJ1-1
CASSLPGNYGYTF	TGTGCCAGCAGTTTACCAGGCAACTATGGCTACACCTTC	TRBV28	-	-	TRBJ1-2
CASSLSGANGYTF	TGTGCCAGCAGTTTGTCAGGGGCGAATGGCTACACCTTC	TRBV27	-	-	TRBJ1-2
CASSPLPLAEAFF	TGTGCCAGCAGCCCGCTCCCATTAGCTGAAGCTTTCTTT	TRBV16	-	-	TRBJ1-1
CASTKPSTDTQYF	TGCGCCAGCACCAAGCCTAGCACAGATACGCAGTATTTT	TRBV5-1	-	-	TRBJ2-3
CAISESTRQPQHF	TGTGCCATCAGTGAGTCGACTCGACAGCCCCAGCATTTT	TRBV10-3	few	-	TRBJ1-5
CASSVGSGQTISPLHF	TGTGCCAGCAGCGTAGGTTCGGGACAGACGATTTCACCCCTCCACTTT	TRBV9	-	TRBD1	TRBJ1-6
CASSSGGQANTDTQYF	TGCGCCAGCAGCTCCGGCGGACAGGCCAACACAGATACGCAGTATTTT	TRBV5-1	once	TRBD1	TRBJ2-3
CASSLISGDEQYF	TGTGCCAGCAGCTTGATCTCCGGGGACGAGCAGTACTTC	TRBV5-6	-	-	TRBJ2-7
CASSPGQGRGTQYF	TGTGCCAGCAGCCCGGGACAGGGACGTGGGACCCAGTACTTC	TRBV11-1	-	TRBD1	TRBJ2-5
CASSSQGRTEAFF	TGTGCCAGCAGCTCACAGGGTCGGACTGAAGCTTTCTTT	TRBV13	few	-	TRBJ1-1
CASSLTGAFTNYGYTF	TGTGCCAGCAGCCTCACAGGGGCGTTTACTAACTATGGCTACACCTTC	TRBV3-1/TRBV3-2	-	TRBD1	TRBJ1-2